The source of this T cell receptor (beta chain) is a study of T-cell memory formation after mild COVID-19. In germline, CDR1 is SGHRS, CDR2 YFSETQ. There are 15 residues in the CDR3. V lost 4 bases, J lost 3 bases, and 11 bases lay in between. Findings and caveats of the study: Researchers found some responding clones in pre-infection memory, a sign that cross-reactive memory joined.

This clonotype showed up just a few times. The antigen is unknown. Using its own MiXCR run on the 5' RACE reads, TCRdb lists one record per CDR3 protein. Of a few hundred thousand distinct CDR3 sequences in the sample, about a sixth are singletons; the top ten hold roughly 24%. The genes are TRBV5-1 and TRBJ2-6; TRBD2 might be the D (5 bases). The source is a young man who had mild COVID-19 (a few samples of this study predate the infection). Cell type and time point are not known. The sequencing sample was made of PBMCs or a T cell subset sorted from them (not recorded which). CDR3 residues: CASSVPGGGANVLTF. CDR3 coding DNA: TGCGCCAGCAGCGTACCCGGAGGTGGGGCCAACGTCCTGACTTTC.